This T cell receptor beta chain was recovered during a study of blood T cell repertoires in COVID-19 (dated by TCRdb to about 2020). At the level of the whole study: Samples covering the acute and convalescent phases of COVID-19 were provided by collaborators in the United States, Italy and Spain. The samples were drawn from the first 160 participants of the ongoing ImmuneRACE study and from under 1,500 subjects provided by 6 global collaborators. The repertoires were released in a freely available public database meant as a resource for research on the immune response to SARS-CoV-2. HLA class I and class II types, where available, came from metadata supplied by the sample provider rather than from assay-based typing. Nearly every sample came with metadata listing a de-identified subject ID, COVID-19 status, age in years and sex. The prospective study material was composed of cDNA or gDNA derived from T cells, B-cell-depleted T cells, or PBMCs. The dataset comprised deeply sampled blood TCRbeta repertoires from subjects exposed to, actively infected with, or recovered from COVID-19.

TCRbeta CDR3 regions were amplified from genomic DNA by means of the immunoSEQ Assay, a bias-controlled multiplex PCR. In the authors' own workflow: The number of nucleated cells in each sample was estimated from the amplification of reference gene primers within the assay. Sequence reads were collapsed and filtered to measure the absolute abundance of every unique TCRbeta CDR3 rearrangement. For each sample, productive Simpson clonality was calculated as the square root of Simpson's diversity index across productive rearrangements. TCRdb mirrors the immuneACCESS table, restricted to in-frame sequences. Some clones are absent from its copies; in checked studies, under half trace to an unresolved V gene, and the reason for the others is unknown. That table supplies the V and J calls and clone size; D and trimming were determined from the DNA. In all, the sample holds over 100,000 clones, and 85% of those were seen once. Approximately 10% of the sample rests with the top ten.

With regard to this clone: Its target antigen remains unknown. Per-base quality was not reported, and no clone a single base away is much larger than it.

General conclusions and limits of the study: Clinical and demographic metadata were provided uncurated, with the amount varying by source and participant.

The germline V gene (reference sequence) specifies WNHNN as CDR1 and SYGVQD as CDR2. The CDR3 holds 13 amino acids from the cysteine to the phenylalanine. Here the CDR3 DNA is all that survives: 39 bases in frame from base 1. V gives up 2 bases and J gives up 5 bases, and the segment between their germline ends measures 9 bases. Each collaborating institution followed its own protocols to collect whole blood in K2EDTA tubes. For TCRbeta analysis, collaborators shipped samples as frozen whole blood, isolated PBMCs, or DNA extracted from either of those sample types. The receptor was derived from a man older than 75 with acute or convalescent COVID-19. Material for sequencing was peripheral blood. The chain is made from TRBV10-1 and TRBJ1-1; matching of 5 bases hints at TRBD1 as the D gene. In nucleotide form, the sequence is TGCGCCAGCAGTGAGGAACAGGCAACTGAAGCTTTCTTT. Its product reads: CASSEEQATEAFF.